This TCR beta chain was profiled in a study of neurological immune-mediated disorders. Study findings and constraints: Multiple sclerosis patients had less TCR clonal expansion than even healthy controls, unlike HTLV-1-associated myelopathy.

Germline loops: CDR1 SNHLY, CDR2 FYNNEI. The CDR3 has 13 amino acids. Trimming removed 5 bases from V and 5 bases from J, with 12 bases in between. Only a few counts were recorded for this clonotype. The target antigen is unknown. The team produced cDNA through 5'RACE using 10-nucleotide random UMIs. TCRdb reanalysed the 5' RACE reads using MiXCR and keeps one entry per CDR3 protein. The sample carries fewer than 40,000 distinct CDR3 sequences, approximately 5% recorded once. CD4+ or CD8+ T cells, fewer than 1.3 million per library, were used for sorted libraries. The clonotype comes from a woman between 45 and 60 years old in good health. The source material was CD4+ T cells from blood. This sequence joins TRBV2 and TRBJ1-1, with D hard to call. The CDR3: CASSPYGGTEAFF. Written as DNA, the CDR3 is TGTGCCAGCAGTCCATACGGTGGTACTGAAGCTTTCTTT.